This TCR beta chain was documented in a study of T-cell reconstitution after alpha-beta-depleted transplantation in children. The study, taken as a whole, reports: Expanded graft clones, several hundred of them, were reportedly the source of alpha-beta T cells about two months after transplant. T-cell counts and diversity at one year following transplant were attributed mainly to newly produced T cells. Some patients owed their high day-60 TCRbeta diversity to surviving recipient T cells and thymic progenitors.

Unique molecular identifiers were incorporated into the prepared TCRbeta library. TCRdb analysed the PCR reads with MiXCR anew, one entry per CDR3 protein. Among 30,000 or so distinct CDR3 sequences listed, about 6.7% were seen once. The CDR3 covers 15 residues. Germline trimming cut 4 bases from V and 3 bases from J; bases unmatched to any gene: 9. Germline V CDR1 and CDR2: ENHRY, SYGVKD. This clonotype showed up just a few times. Its antigen remains unknown. This TCR was recovered from a child under two years old who had a stem cell transplant for acute myeloid leukemia, so the T cells may come from the graft donor. The sample consisted of peripheral blood, taken 60 days after TCRalphabeta/CD19-depleted stem cell transplant. The V and J genes are TRBV10-3 and TRBJ2-7; 7 bases are shared with TRBD1. The CDR3 is CAISVMPRQGYEQYF. The CDR3 DNA reads as TGTGCCATCAGTGTCATGCCCAGACAGGGCTACGAGCAGTACTTC.